Shown below are 26 T cell receptor beta chains from a single sample sequenced in a study of T cells in Graves' hyperthyroidism and ophthalmopathy. The source material, RNA transcripts, was used to amplify TCR beta CDR3 regions. HTBI primers drove first-round RT-PCR of the TCR CDR3. One entry per CDR3 protein, called by TCRdb with MiXCR from the multiplex PCR reads. The sample lists about 520,000 distinct CDR3 sequences, approximately 25% occurring once. Sequencing used blood. The receptor source for this set is a woman aged 25 to 39 with Graves' ophthalmopathy.

The chain couples TRBV11-2 to TRBJ2-5; 7 bases map to TRBD2. CDR1 and CDR2 (germline): SGHAT, FQNNGV. V trimming: 1 base; J trimming: 4 bases; junction bases outside the gene matches: 6. The CDR3 sequence is 15 residues long. CDR3 region: CASSLVRGVPETQYF. In nucleotides, the CDR3 is TGTGCCAGCAGCTTAGTCCGGGGGGTCCCAGAGACCCAGTACTTC.

This clonotype appeared many times. The chain couples TRBV29-1 to TRBJ2-2, with D tentatively TRBD2 (6 bases). The ends were cut back, 5 bases at V and 1 base at J, with 8 bases in the middle. CDR3 size: 13 residues. Looked up from germline, CDR1 is SQVTM and CDR2 is ANQGSEA. The CDR3 bases are TGCAGCGTTTTAGCGGTGAACACCGGGGAGCTGTTTTTT. This sequence encodes CSVLAVNTGELFF.

The J gene is TRBJ2-2, the V gene TRBV6-1; the match to TRBD2 covers 10 bases. The CDR3 has 15 amino acids. Trimming cost V 9 bases and J 6 bases; bases outside gene matches: 10. The germline CDR1 and CDR2 sequences are MNHNS and SASEGT. The CDR3 DNA follows: TGTGCCAGTAGCGGGAGGATAACAGGGGCCGGGGAGCTGTTTTTT. It yields the protein CASSGRITGAGELFF.

The table lists this clonotype with many counts. In DNA form, the CDR3 reads TGTGCCAGCAGCTTAGAGGGGACAGGGAACAATCAGCCCCAGCATTTT. Its translation is CASSLEGTGNNQPQHF. The genes are TRBV7-8 and TRBJ1-5, with TRBD1 matching over 9 bases. Germline V gene data show CDR1 as SGHVS and CDR2 as FQNEAQ. CDR3 length: 16 amino acids. J was trimmed by 3 bases and V by 1 base; bases with no gene match: 4.

This clonotype was observed many times. The chain recombines TRBV7-2 with TRBJ2-5, with D maybe TRBD2 (6 bases). Germline values: CDR1 SGHTA, CDR2 FQGNSA. The CDR3 runs 15 residues. Trimming left V 1 base short and J 5 bases short, with 14 bases between. CDR3 nucleotides: TGTGCCAGCAGCTTAGGGGCCAGGGACTGGGAGACCCAGTACTTC. Residues: CASSLGARDWETQYF.

This clonotype has at least ten counts. V usage is TRBV6-1 and J usage is TRBJ1-6, with a possible D match to TRBD1 (6 bases). V gave up 6 bases and J gave up 3 bases, with 9 bases separating them. CDR1 is MNHNS, CDR2 SASEGT, per germline. The CDR3 is 14 residues long. CDR3 loop: CASRKDSYNSPLHF. The CDR3 DNA sequence: TGTGCCAGCAGAAAGGACAGCTATAATTCACCCCTCCACTTT.

This clonotype was recorded at least ten times. The chain couples TRBV7-8 to TRBJ1-2; a weak D match, TRBD1 (5 bases). The CDR3 has 14 amino acids. Germline CDR1 is SGHVS and CDR2 is FQNEAQ. Trimming took off 4 bases at V and 4 bases at J, with 13 bases between the two ends. Here the CDR3 DNA reads TGTGCCAGCAGCTCCGTGTCAGGGAGCTATGGCTACACCTTC. This gives the protein CASSSVSGSYGYTF.

This sequence joins TRBV2 and TRBJ1-1, with no clear D. Between the trimmed V and J ends, which lost 4 bases and 0 bases, there was a span of 9 bases. The CDR3 is made up of 14 amino acids. Germline CDR1 and CDR2: SNHLY and FYNNEI. The CDR3 sequence is CASSGKELNTEAFF. DNA of the CDR3: TGTGCCAGCAGTGGTAAAGAACTGAACACTGAAGCTTTCTTT.

This clonotype was seen many times. The chain uses TRBV10-3 and TRBJ1-1, with TRBD1 matching 9 bases. Looked up from germline, CDR1 is ENHRY and CDR2 is SYGVKD. The CDR3 has 17 residues. J gave up 6 bases and V 0 bases, and 11 bases lay outside the gene matches. The CDR3 DNA sequence: TGTGCCATCAGTGAGTCCCCGGACAGGGGCTCCCCTGCTGAAGCTTTCTTT. It codes for CAISESPDRGSPAEAFF.

This clonotype was recorded many times. V gene TRBV7-6 combines with J gene TRBJ2-6, with D unresolved. The CDR3 is made up of 14 amino acids. V was cut by 6 bases and J by 0 bases, with 6 bases left in between. CDR1 is SGHVS, CDR2 FNYEAQ, per germline. The CDR3, as DNA: TGTGCCAGCAGAACACTCTCTGGGGCCAACGTCCTGACTTTC. Protein sequence: CASRTLSGANVLTF.

The V call is TRBV5-1, the J call TRBJ1-1; 8 positions agree with TRBD1. This CDR3 spans 13 amino acids. V lost 3 bases, J lost 5 bases, and 3 bases stayed unmatched. Germline V lookup: CDR1 SGHRS, CDR2 YFSETQ. The chain's CDR3 is CASSSGGKTEAFF. CDR3 bases: TGCGCCAGCAGCTCAGGGGGCAAAACTGAAGCTTTCTTT.

This clonotype has only a few counts. CDR3 amino acids: CSGGSRGEGEQYF. The DNA for the CDR3 is TGCAGCGGGGGTTCGCGGGGCGAGGGCGAGCAGTACTTC. The J gene is TRBJ2-7, the V gene TRBV29-1, with D possibly matching TRBD2 (6 bases). V was trimmed by 7 bases and J by 6 bases, leaving 19 bases between them. The CDR3 sequence is 13 residues long. Looked up from germline, CDR1 is SQVTM and CDR2 is ANQGSEA.

The rearrangement uses TRBV6-1 and TRBJ2-5, with 7 bases fitting TRBD1. Germline CDR1 reads MNHNS; CDR2 reads SASEGT. V lost 3 bases to trimming and J lost 7 bases; unmatched junction nucleotides: 5. The CDR3 covers 13 residues. CDR3 loop: CASSDPGGATQYF. The CDR3 DNA is TGTGCCAGCAGTGATCCAGGGGGTGCGACCCAGTACTTC.

V gene TRBV20-1 combines with J gene TRBJ2-7; D may match TRBD1 or TRBD2 (6 bases each). Between the trimmed V and J ends, which lost 3 bases and 7 bases, there was a span of 13 bases. CDR1 is DFQATT and CDR2 is SNEGSKA in the germline V gene (reference sequence). This CDR3 is 12 amino acids long. This CDR3 is CSASLGGPEQYF. The DNA for the CDR3 is TGCAGTGCTAGTCTCGGGGGCCCGGAGCAGTACTTC.

This clonotype was counted many times. V is TRBV7-2 and J is TRBJ2-5; D ambiguous. CDR1 and CDR2 from the germline V gene are SGHTA and FQGNSA. This CDR3 region has 14 residues. The ends were cut back, 2 bases at V and 4 bases at J, with 11 bases in the middle. CDR3 DNA sequence: TGTGCCAGCAGCTTATCCGCCCGACTAGAGACCCAGTACTTC. Protein: CASSLSARLETQYF.

In this sample, this clonotype turned up many times. CDR3 in amino acids: CASSSVGTGEETQYF. Written as DNA, the CDR3 is TGTGCCAGCAGTTCGGTTGGGACAGGGGAAGAGACCCAGTACTTC. The chain combines TRBV28 with TRBJ2-5; TRBD1 matches at 10 bases. The junction had 5 bases not matched to a gene; V was cut back by 4 bases and J by 3 bases. The CDR3 has 15 residues. In germline, CDR1 is MDHEN, CDR2 SYDVKM.

In its sample, this clonotype was seen many times. The chain joins TRBV20-1 to TRBJ2-5, with 9 nucleotides matching TRBD1. Germline-derived CDR1 and CDR2 are DFQATT and SNEGSKA (reference sequence). V shed 5 bases, J shed 3 bases, and the junction held 4 bases outside the gene matches. The CDR3 consists of 13 residues. Written as DNA, the CDR3 is TGCAGTGCTGACCGGGACAGGGAAGAGACCCAGTACTTC. Translation gives CSADRDREETQYF.

This clonotype was seen more than once but under ten times. V usage is TRBV11-1 and J usage is TRBJ2-7; D perhaps matches TRBD2 (5 bases). The ends were cut back, 2 bases at V and 1 base at J, with 18 bases in the middle. Germline lookup yields CDR1 SGHAT and CDR2 FQDESV (reference sequence). The CDR3 runs 17 residues. For the CDR3, the DNA is TGTGCCAGCAGCTTACAACCATCTAGCCGATATTCCTACGAGCAGTACTTC. It is translated as CASSLQPSSRYSYEQYF.

This clonotype has ten or more counts. V usage is TRBV30 and J usage is TRBJ2-1, with D perhaps TRBD2 (5 bases). Germline CDR1 and CDR2: GTSNPN and SVGIG (reference sequence). This CDR3 has 11 residues. Trimming took off 4 bases at V and 8 bases at J, with 9 bases between the two ends. The CDR3 region is CAWIEGYEQFF. The CDR3 DNA sequence: TGTGCCTGGATCGAGGGTTATGAGCAGTTCTTC.

V gene TRBV7-9 combines with J gene TRBJ2-7; TRBD2 might be the D (6 bases). CDR1 is SEHNR and CDR2 is FQNEAQ in the germline V gene (reference sequence). The germline V and J ends were trimmed by 4 bases and 1 base, with 14 bases remaining between them. CDR3 length: 15 amino acids. CDR3 nucleotide sequence: TGTGCCAGCAGCTCGGGACTTTCAGCTTCCTACGAGCAGTACTTC. This encodes CASSSGLSASYEQYF.

To note about this clonotype: One junction end disagrees with the germline gene, perhaps due to a read error. This chain uses TRBV20-1 with TRBJ2-4; TRBD1 matches 9 bases. This CDR3 has 14 amino acids. Germline V gene data show CDR1 as DFQATT and CDR2 as SNEGSKA (reference sequence). CDR3: CSARGDRELDIKYF. The CDR3 DNA follows: TGCAGTGCTAGAGGGGACAGGGAATTGGACATTAAGTACTTC.

The chain links TRBV7-9 to TRBJ2-5; D is perhaps TRBD2 (6 bases). Germline V gene data show CDR1 as SEHNR and CDR2 as FQNEAQ (reference sequence). The CDR3 runs 15 residues. Trimming took 1 base from V and 4 from J, leaving 13 bases between them. Written as DNA, the CDR3 is TGTGCCAGCAGCTTAGGCCCGGCCGGGAGAGAGACCCAGTACTTC. Protein sequence: CASSLGPAGRETQYF.

In the case of this clonotype: A much larger clone sits a single nucleotide away, making a read error possible. This sequence joins TRBV30 and TRBJ1-2; D call uncertain. This CDR3 spans 12 amino acids. CDR1 is GTSNPN and CDR2 is SVGIG in the germline V gene (reference sequence). CDR3: CAWSVDPYGHTF. The CDR3 coding sequence is TGTGCCTGGAGTGTGGATCCGTATGGCCACACCTTC.

This clonotype has a count of ten or more. This rearrangement joins TRBV9 to TRBJ2-5; tentatively, D is TRBD2 (6 bases). CDR1 and CDR2 (germline): SGDLS, YYNGEE. Trimming pared 0 bases from V and 0 bases from J, leaving 15 bases between. The CDR3 contains 17 residues. DNA for the CDR3: TGTGCCAGCAGCGTAGTTCCCCAAAGACTAGACCAAGAGACCCAGTACTTC. It yields the protein CASSVVPQRLDQETQYF. The full variable domain, completed using reference TRBV9 and TRBJ2-5, is DSGVTQTPKHLITATGQRVTLRCSPRSGDLSVYWYQQSLDQGLQFLIQYYNGEERAKGNILERFSAQQFPDLHSELNLSSLELGDSALYFCASSVVPQRLDQETQYFGPGTRLLVL.

A few counts support this clonotype. J is TRBJ1-5 and V is TRBV7-2; D not certain. This CDR3 has 17 amino acids. V shed 2 bases and J shed 0 bases, with 14 bases lying between them. CDR1 and CDR2 from the germline V gene are SGHTA and FQGNSA. The CDR3 DNA follows: TGTGCCAGCAGCTTATCGGCAGGCCCCTATAGCAATCAGCCCCAGCATTTT. It yields the protein CASSLSAGPYSNQPQHF.

There are many counts of this clonotype. This chain links TRBV30 with TRBJ2-2; 7 bases map to TRBD2. This CDR3 is 15 amino acids long. J was trimmed by 2 bases and V by 6 bases; bases with no gene match: 9. CDR1 is GTSNPN and CDR2 is SVGIG in the germline V gene (reference sequence). DNA of the CDR3: TGTGCCTGTAACCAGGGACTATTTAACACCGGGGAGCTGTTTTTT. Its protein is CACNQGLFNTGELFF.